This entry lists 25 T cell receptor beta chains sequenced from one sample in a study of human T cells and chemical hapten exposure (dated by TCRdb to 2020 to 2023). Explained via the paper, the time point label denotes: healthy volunteer bleed at 6 weeks. Unfractionated whole blood was collected in Tempus Blood RNA tubes, and total RNA was extracted from that blood. The receptor library was made with RACE. The sequencing machine was a NextSeq 500. Using fastp at Q25 and MiXCR, TCRdb reprocessed the public reads and kept productive beta chains. Rows merge per CDR3 protein into single entries with the most common DNA and genes. In this sample the table shows 60,000 to 90,000 distinct CDR3 sequences, 8.5% to 10% of which occur a single time. Jointly, the top ten make up around 1.7% of the sample. Source material: whole blood. The origin of the receptors is a female donor in good health. Some clones in this sample may be carry-over from other donors' samples.

On this clonotype: With a much larger clone just one base away, this may be a read error. The V call is TRBV6-5, the J call TRBJ2-3; D assignment may be TRBD1 or TRBD2 (5 bases each). Germline loops: CDR1 MNHEY, CDR2 SVGAGI. Trimming left V 1 base short and J 3 bases short, with 8 bases between. The CDR3 extends over 14 amino acids. The CDR3: CASSYCGGTDTQYF. CDR3 nucleotide sequence: TGTGCCAGCAGTTACTGTGGGGGTACAGATACGCAGTATTTT.

This clonotype was picked up many times. This chain connects TRBV2 to TRBJ1-1; D call uncertain. This CDR3 is 9 amino acids long. Trimming cost V 10 bases and J 4 bases, with 4 bases left between them. Germline V gives CDR1 SNHLY, CDR2 FYNNEI. CDR3 coding DNA: TGTGCCATCCGCACTGAAGCTTTCTTT. This sequence encodes CAIRTEAFF.

This clonotype was seen only a few times. The genes are TRBV7-2 and TRBJ2-2; D gene ambiguous. The CDR3 has 18 amino acids. V was shortened by 2 bases and J by 5 bases, with 21 bases between the two germline ends. Germline V gene data show CDR1 as SGHTA and CDR2 as FQGNSA. The CDR3 region is CASSLKIGSRRITGELFF. Written as DNA, the CDR3 is TGTGCCAGCAGCTTAAAAATCGGCTCACGCCGCATTACCGGGGAGCTGTTTTTT.

In its sample, this clonotype was seen many times. This chain connects TRBV20-1 to TRBJ2-3; 9 nucleotides align to TRBD2. CDR3 length: 16 amino acids. Germline CDR1 reads DFQATT; CDR2 reads SNEGSKA (reference sequence). The V and J ends lost 6 bases and 2 bases, in that order; junction bases with no gene match: 12. The CDR3 loop reads CSARLPGLATTDTQYF. The CDR3 coding sequence is TGCAGTGCCAGACTACCGGGACTAGCAACCACAGATACGCAGTATTTT.

Ten or more counts support this clonotype. CDR3 loop: CASSFKETQYF. The CDR3 DNA sequence: TGCGCCAGCAGCTTCAAAGAGACCCAGTACTTC. The V gene is TRBV5-1, the J gene TRBJ2-5; D gene unclear. CDR3 size: 11 residues. Germline V gene sequence: CDR1 SGHRS, CDR2 YFSETQ. Trimming shortened V by 2 bases and J by 3 bases, and 2 bases separated the two germline ends.

This clonotype was seen at least ten times. The rearrangement joins TRBV7-9 to TRBJ1-2; 7 nucleotides match TRBD1. The CDR3 extends over 13 amino acids. Germline values: CDR1 SEHNR, CDR2 FQNEAQ (reference sequence). V dropped 3 bases and J dropped 10; count of bases not matched to a gene: 8. The CDR3 protein is CASSFRDSLYYTF. The CDR3 DNA reads as TGTGCCAGCAGCTTCCGGGACAGCTTGTACTACACCTTC.

The CDR3 sequence: CASSYYSTNTEAFF. CDR3 DNA: TGTGCCAGCAGTTACTACTCCACGAACACTGAAGCTTTCTTT. V usage is TRBV6-6 and J usage is TRBJ1-1, with D unresolved. The CDR3 runs to 14 residues. The germline V gene has CDR1 MNHNY and CDR2 SVGAGI (reference sequence). Between the trimmed V and J ends, which lost 1 base and 1 base, there was a span of 7 bases.

The CDR3 region has the DNA TGTGCCAGCAGCACCCGACAGGGGAATTCACCCCTCCACTTT. Amino acids: CASSTRQGNSPLHF. This sequence joins TRBV5-4 and TRBJ1-6; TRBD1 matches 8 bases. CDR1 SGHNT and CDR2 YYREEE come from the germline V gene (reference sequence). The CDR3 is 14 residues long. Trimming cost V 4 bases and J 7 bases; bases outside gene matches: 4.

This chain joins TRBV24-1 and TRBJ1-3, with D uncertain. The germline V gene encodes CDR1 KGHDR and CDR2 SFDVKD. The CDR3 runs 16 residues. Trimming cost V 4 bases and J 4 bases, with 16 bases left between them. The CDR3 coding sequence is TGTGCCACCAGTGACCCCGGCGGGCCGCGCGGAAACACCATATATTTT. Its translation is CATSDPGGPRGNTIYF.

This clonotype appeared a few times. The V call is TRBV20-1, the J call TRBJ1-5, with a possible D match to TRBD1 (6 bases). The length of the CDR3 is 15 residues. The germline CDR1 and CDR2 sequences are DFQATT and SNEGSKA (reference sequence). V lost 1 base, J lost 2 bases, and 12 bases lay in between. As DNA, the CDR3 is TGCAGTGCTAGAGGGCCAGGGGTTCGCAATCAGCCCCAGCATTTT. Protein sequence: CSARGPGVRNQPQHF.

This clonotype occurred many times. The V and J genes are TRBV6-5 and TRBJ2-5; 7 bases fit TRBD2. Trimming cost V 8 bases and J 4 bases; bases outside gene matches: 16. The CDR3 runs to 16 residues. The germline gives CDR1 MNHEY, CDR2 SVGAGI. The CDR3 sequence is CASLPTPGGLGETQYF. CDR3 sequence (DNA): TGTGCCAGCCTGCCTACCCCGGGGGGTCTTGGAGAGACCCAGTACTTC.

This clonotype was seen ten or more times. The V and J genes are TRBV10-3 and TRBJ2-1, with a weak D call TRBD1 (6 bases). The ends were cut back, 5 bases at V and 6 bases at J, with 17 bases in the middle. Per the germline V gene, CDR1 is ENHRY and CDR2 is SYGVKD. This CDR3 comprises 15 residues. The CDR3 DNA reads as TGTGCCATCAGTTTTCCAGGGGAGTACCGCAATGAGCAGTTCTTC. It translates to CAISFPGEYRNEQFF.

This clonotype appeared many times. This chain uses TRBV5-5 with TRBJ2-1; TRBD2 matches at 16 bases. The V gene end was trimmed by 0 bases and the J gene end by 4 bases; junction bases not matched to a gene: 13. CDR1 SGHKS and CDR2 YYEKEE come from the germline V gene (reference sequence). This CDR3 is 21 amino acids long. CDR3 amino acids: CASSLVVLGTSGGAGYNEQFF. CDR3 bases: TGTGCCAGCAGCTTGGTCGTATTGGGGACTAGCGGGGGGGCAGGGTACAATGAGCAGTTCTTC.

This clonotype was observed a few times. This chain joins TRBV19 and TRBJ1-1; 7 positions match TRBD1. Germline CDR1 is LNHDA and CDR2 is SQIVND (reference sequence). V shed 4 bases, J shed 3 bases, and the junction held 5 bases outside the gene matches. This CDR3 is 14 amino acids long. The CDR3 DNA reads TGTGCCAGTAGTAGATCACAGGGGTACACTGAAGCTTTCTTT. This translates into CASSRSQGYTEAFF.

This clonotype was picked up many times. V usage is TRBV20-1 and J usage is TRBJ2-3; D perhaps matches TRBD2 (6 bases). V was trimmed by 6 bases and J by 8 bases, leaving 21 bases between them. Germline V gene data show CDR1 as DFQATT and CDR2 as SNEGSKA (reference sequence). The CDR3 covers 14 residues. The CDR3 here is CSAKGLVGVGTQYF. The CDR3 DNA follows: TGCAGTGCAAAGGGACTGGTGGGGGTTGGTACGCAGTATTTT.

To note about this clonotype: Just one base apart from a much larger clone, this may be a read error. The J gene is TRBJ1-3, the V gene TRBV4-3; TRBD1 matches at 11 bases. This CDR3 has 18 residues. Germline V gives CDR1 LGHNA, CDR2 YSLEER. The CDR3 sequence: CVSSQGLDRGHYGNTIYF. In DNA form, the CDR3 reads TGCGTCAGCAGCCAAGGCCTGGACAGGGGGCATTATGGAAACACCATATATTTT.

This clonotype was seen repeatedly, ten times or more. This chain links TRBV4-3 with TRBJ2-1; no clear D gene. The CDR3 runs to 13 residues. V was shortened by 0 bases and J by 8 bases, with 8 bases between the two germline ends. Germline V gene lookup returns CDR1 LGHNA and CDR2 YSLEER. CDR3 in DNA: TGCGCCAGCAGCCAAGAAAATTCGGATGAGCAGTTCTTC. Its protein is CASSQENSDEQFF.

The rearrangement joins TRBV27 to TRBJ2-3; 8 bases fit TRBD2. The V and J ends lost 3 bases and 2 bases, in that order; junction bases with no gene match: 4. The germline V gene has CDR1 MNHEY and CDR2 SMNVEV (reference sequence). This CDR3 region has 15 residues. CDR3 DNA sequence: TGTGCCAGCAGTTTTGGCGGGGGGCCCACAGATACGCAGTATTTT. Its protein product is CASSFGGGPTDTQYF.

The table lists this clonotype with many counts. The chain uses TRBV25-1 and TRBJ2-7; D gene unclear. Looked up from germline, CDR1 is MGHDK and CDR2 is SYGVNS. V was shortened by 7 bases and J by 0 bases, with 22 bases between the two germline ends. This CDR3 is 17 amino acids long. The CDR3 sequence: CASKKQPSRHSSYEQYF. The CDR3 coding sequence is TGTGCCAGCAAAAAGCAACCAAGTAGACACAGCTCCTACGAGCAGTACTTC.

Many counts were recorded for this clonotype. V and J are TRBV20-1 and TRBJ2-7; TRBD1 is a possible D gene (6 bases). This CDR3 is 13 amino acids long. Germline loops: CDR1 DFQATT, CDR2 SNEGSKA (reference sequence). Trimming left V 7 bases short and J 3 bases short, with 16 bases between. The CDR3 loop is CSVRGSRDYEQYF. CDR3 DNA: TGCAGTGTCAGGGGCAGCAGGGACTACGAGCAGTACTTC.

The genes are TRBV4-1 and TRBJ1-5; TRBD1 aligns across 8 bases. V shed 4 bases, J shed 4 bases, and the junction held 9 bases outside the gene matches. CDR1 is MGHRA, CDR2 YSYEKL, per germline. The length of the CDR3 is 16 residues. DNA for the CDR3: TGCGCCAGCAGCCGAGCGCCGGGGACAGGAAATCAGCCCCAGCATTTT. It specifies CASSRAPGTGNQPQHF.

Many counts were recorded for this clonotype. The V and J genes are TRBV29-1 and TRBJ2-1; D is tentatively TRBD1 or TRBD2 (5 bases each). The germline gives CDR1 SQVTM, CDR2 ANQGSEA. This CDR3 has 13 amino acids. The V end was cut by 7 bases, the J end by 8 bases, with 18 bases between. In DNA form, the CDR3 reads TGCAGCGCTGGCGGAGAGGGGATCTATGAGCAGTTCTTC. Amino acid sequence: CSAGGEGIYEQFF.

The chain uses TRBV13 and TRBJ2-7; a weak D match, TRBD2 (5 bases). Looked up from germline, CDR1 is PRHDT and CDR2 is FYEKMQ (reference sequence). Between the trimmed V and J ends, which lost 3 bases and 6 bases, there was a span of 12 bases. This CDR3 comprises 13 residues. CDR3 sequence reads: CASSFPGTVEQYF. CDR3 sequence (DNA): TGTGCCAGCAGCTTCCCGGGAACTGTCGAGCAGTACTTC.

As concerns this clonotype: Just one base apart from a much larger clone, this may be a read error. This rearrangement joins TRBV20-1 to TRBJ2-3; D is unclear. Trimming took 1 base from V and 5 from J, leaving 4 bases between them. CDR1 and CDR2 from the germline V gene are DFQATT and SNEGSKA (reference sequence). The CDR3 totals 11 residues. In DNA form, the CDR3 reads TGCAGTGCTAGAGGGGTAGATACGCAGTATTTT. As protein: CSARGVDTQYF.

This clonotype has only a few counts. J is TRBJ1-2 and V is TRBV7-2; no reliable D call. This CDR3 has 15 residues. V lost 3 bases and J 0 bases, leaving 11 bases between the germline ends. CDR1 is SGHTA and CDR2 is FQGNSA in the germline V gene. The CDR3 DNA is TGTGCCAGCAGCTTTTACGACCGGGCTAACTATGGCTACACCTTC. Protein: CASSFYDRANYGYTF.